The rows below give T cell receptor beta chains drawn from one sample of a study of blood T cell repertoires in COVID-19. Using immunoSEQ multiplex PCR, the repertoire was profiled, and TCRdb retains in-frame clones only, with some absent. The table includes approximately 150,000 clones, approximately 80% detected once. Sequenced sample: peripheral blood. All receptors derive from a human donor in a cohort sampled during active COVID-19. Both conserved end residues are part of each CDR3. A D gene is named only where the DNA matches it firmly. Clone size is shown for a subset of rows, as once, few, many or a class of expanded clone.

-	TRBV30	-	TRBJ2-7	CACDRFQRGYEQYF	TGTGCCTGCGACAGGTTCCAGCGGGGCTACGAGCAGTACTTC
-	TRBV19	TRBD1	TRBJ2-2	CASTPGQGRAQLFF	TGTGCCAGCACTCCGGGACAGGGTCGGGCGCAGCTGTTTTTT
-	TRBV18	TRBD1	TRBJ2-2	CASRVDRDTGELFF	TGTGCCAGCCGCGTCGACAGGGACACCGGGGAGCTGTTTTTT
-	TRBV2	-	TRBJ1-2	CASSETSSNYGYTF	TGTGCCAGCAGTGAAACATCCTCCAACTATGGCTACACCTTC
-	TRBV2	TRBD2	TRBJ2-1	CASSGIAGINEQFF	TGTGCCAGCAGTGGAATAGCGGGGATTAATGAGCAGTTCTTC
few	TRBV7-2	-	TRBJ2-7	CASSLIGGNEQYF	TGTGCCAGCAGCTTAATCGGAGGGAACGAGCAGTACTTC
-	TRBV7-2	-	TRBJ2-3	CASSLSTPADTQYF	TGTGCCAGCAGCTTATCCACCCCCGCGGATACGCAGTATTTT
-	TRBV2	-	TRBJ2-7	CASSGQPSYEQYF	TGTGCCAGCAGTGGACAGCCATCCTACGAGCAGTACTTC
-	TRBV7-9	-	TRBJ1-2	CASTETGDYGYTF	TGTGCCAGCACCGAAACAGGCGACTATGGCTACACCTTC
once	TRBV18	TRBD2	TRBJ2-1	CASSPTSGLYNEQFF	TGTGCCAGCTCACCAACTAGCGGCCTGTACAATGAGCAGTTCTTC
-	TRBV5-1	-	TRBJ2-2	CASSLGGWNTGELFF	TGCGCCAGCAGCTTGGGAGGGTGGAACACCGGGGAGCTGTTTTTT
once	TRBV19	-	TRBJ2-7	CASSINRWVYEQYF	TGTGCCAGTAGTATTAACAGGTGGGTCTACGAGCAGTACTTC
-	TRBV12-3/TRBV12-4	-	TRBJ2-1	CASSISEEFF	TGTGCCAGCAGTATTTCGGAGGAGTTCTTC
few	TRBV5-4	TRBD1	TRBJ2-7	CASSLGGQGNYEQYF	TGTGCCAGCAGCTTGGGGGGACAGGGGAACTACGAGCAGTACTTC
-	TRBV7-9	TRBD1	TRBJ2-7	CASSRGDRTPYEQYF	TGTGCCAGCAGCCGCGGGGACAGGACTCCCTACGAGCAGTACTTC
-	TRBV27	TRBD1	TRBJ2-3	CASSYKTGRKTDTQYF	TGTGCCAGCAGTTACAAGACAGGGCGTAAGACAGATACGCAGTATTTT
once	TRBV28	TRBD1	TRBJ1-2	CASSTGGDYGYTF	TGTGCCAGCAGTACAGGGGGAGACTATGGCTACACCTTC
-	TRBV7-2	TRBD2	TRBJ2-1	CASSPRVAGGAYNEQFF	TGTGCCAGCAGCCCAAGGGTAGCGGGGGGTGCATACAATGAGCAGTTCTTC
-	TRBV5-1	TRBD1	TRBJ1-2	CASSPGQGTDGYTF	TGCGCCAGCAGCCCCGGACAGGGGACGGATGGCTACACCTTC
once	TRBV5-1	TRBD2	TRBJ2-7	CASGLGGGEAYEQYF	TGCGCCAGCGGACTCGGTGGGGGGGAGGCCTACGAGCAGTACTTC
-	TRBV29-1	-	TRBJ2-1	CSVGLGGMPYNEQFF	TGCAGCGTTGGTTTGGGGGGAATGCCCTACAATGAGCAGTTCTTC
-	TRBV30	TRBD1	TRBJ1-5	CAWDRDSNQPQHF	TGTGCCTGGGACCGGGACAGTAATCAGCCCCAGCATTTT
-	TRBV19	TRBD2	TRBJ2-5	CASSTTGLAGGPGKTQYF	TGTGCCAGTAGCACAACAGGACTAGCGGGAGGGCCCGGGAAGACCCAGTACTTC
many	TRBV6-6	-	TRBJ1-5	CASTYERAQPQHF	TGTGCCAGCACGTACGAGAGGGCTCAGCCCCAGCATTTT
once	TRBV15	-	TRBJ2-2	CATSRRYGDTGELFF	TGTGCCACCAGCAGGAGGTACGGAGACACCGGGGAGCTGTTTTTT
once	TRBV5-1	-	TRBJ1-5	CASSLASGNQPQHF	TGCGCCAGCAGCTTGGCCTCCGGCAATCAGCCCCAGCATTTT
-	TRBV19	TRBD1	TRBJ2-3	CASRQGAEDTQYF	TGTGCCAGTCGACAGGGGGCCGAGGATACGCAGTATTTT
-	TRBV3-1/TRBV3-2	TRBD1	TRBJ1-2	CASSPHGTVGYGYTF	TGTGCCAGCAGTCCACACGGGACAGTTGGGTATGGCTACACCTTC
-	TRBV9	TRBD2	TRBJ2-5	CASSSRAGGLQETQYF	TGTGCCAGCAGCTCCCGTGCGGGAGGGCTGCAAGAGACCCAGTACTTC
-	TRBV2	-	TRBJ2-5	CASRDSSGEETQYF	TGTGCCAGCAGGGACAGCAGCGGGGAAGAGACCCAGTACTTC
-	TRBV7-9	TRBD2	TRBJ2-2	CASSLLGREGRSTGELFF	TGTGCCAGCAGCCTACTCGGGCGGGAGGGCCGTTCCACCGGGGAGCTGTTTTTT
-	TRBV5-4	-	TRBJ2-7	CASSLLLDSSSSYEQYF	TGTGCCAGCAGCTTGTTATTAGACAGCTCATCCTCCTACGAGCAGTACTTC
-	TRBV4-1	TRBD2	TRBJ2-1	CASSQDRSREFNEQFF	TGCGCCAGCAGCCAAGATCGGTCGCGGGAGTTCAATGAGCAGTTCTTC
few	TRBV14	-	TRBJ1-4	CASSQGANEKLFF	TGTGCCAGCAGCCAAGGGGCGAATGAAAAACTGTTTTTT
-	TRBV11-2	-	TRBJ1-2	CASSFVYGYTF	TGTGCCAGCAGCTTCGTCTATGGCTACACCTTC
-	TRBV10-3	-	TRBJ2-2	CATSEGAPNTGELFF	TGTGCCACCTCAGAGGGAGCGCCGAACACCGGGGAGCTGTTTTTT
-	TRBV23-1	-	TRBJ1-6	CASSPFGTYHSPLHF	TGCGCCAGCAGTCCGTTCGGGACATATCATTCACCCCTCCACTTT
-	TRBV2	-	TRBJ1-1	CASSEMSGQLNTEAFF	TGTGCCAGCAGTGAAATGAGTGGACAGTTGAACACTGAAGCTTTCTTT
-	TRBV19	-	TRBJ1-1	CASNPGTTNTEAFF	TGTGCCAGTAACCCCGGGACAACAAACACTGAAGCTTTCTTT
-	TRBV14	-	TRBJ2-3	CASGFGTDTQYF	TGTGCCAGCGGTTTCGGGACAGATACGCAGTATTTT
once	TRBV3-1/TRBV3-2	TRBD1	TRBJ1-4	CASSPHGTALEKLFF	TGTGCCAGCAGCCCCCACGGGACAGCGCTAGAAAAACTGTTTTTT
-	TRBV12-3/TRBV12-4	TRBD1	TRBJ2-7	CASTGTGYEQYF	TGTGCCAGCACCGGGACAGGCTACGAGCAGTACTTC
once	TRBV5-4	TRBD1	TRBJ2-2	CASNPRGPGQGNTGELFF	TGTGCCAGCAACCCACGCGGCCCGGGACAGGGGAACACCGGGGAGCTGTTTTTT
-	TRBV19	TRBD2	TRBJ2-1	CASSLLSGAGGYNEQFF	TGTGCCAGTAGTCTCCTCTCGGGAGCGGGGGGCTACAATGAGCAGTTCTTC
-	TRBV18	TRBD1	TRBJ1-6	CASSLGQDNSPLHF	TGTGCCAGCTCCCTTGGACAGGATAATTCACCCCTCCACTTT